The source of this T cell receptor (beta chain) is a study of blood T cell repertoires in COVID-19. Study at large: The United States, Italy and Spain were the sources of the acute and convalescent COVID-19 samples. PBMCs, B-cell-depleted T cells, or T cells were the source of the cDNA or gDNA that made up the material.

The authors' processing: Estimation of nucleated cell counts was performed using reference gene primer amplification. Produced via immunoSEQ multiplex PCR; TCRdb's table is partial and in-frame only. V and J calls and clone size are given by that table; D and trimming were obtained from the DNA. Seen here are under 300,000 clones, around four fifths observed once, and the top ten hold about 4%. The CDR3 totals 14 residues. The germline V gene encodes CDR1 LGHDT and CDR2 YNNKEL (reference sequence). The V and J ends lost 7 bases and 1 base, in that order; junction bases with no gene match: 6. This chain connects TRBV3-1 (or the pseudogene TRBV3-2) to TRBJ1-1; 7 nucleotides align to TRBD1. Sequencing input: peripheral blood. The sequence was collected from a man over 45 with acute or convalescent COVID-19. The CDR3 sequence: CASTYRGGNTEAFF. The CDR3 DNA follows: TGTGCCAGCACCTACAGGGGTGGGAACACTGAAGCTTTCTTT.